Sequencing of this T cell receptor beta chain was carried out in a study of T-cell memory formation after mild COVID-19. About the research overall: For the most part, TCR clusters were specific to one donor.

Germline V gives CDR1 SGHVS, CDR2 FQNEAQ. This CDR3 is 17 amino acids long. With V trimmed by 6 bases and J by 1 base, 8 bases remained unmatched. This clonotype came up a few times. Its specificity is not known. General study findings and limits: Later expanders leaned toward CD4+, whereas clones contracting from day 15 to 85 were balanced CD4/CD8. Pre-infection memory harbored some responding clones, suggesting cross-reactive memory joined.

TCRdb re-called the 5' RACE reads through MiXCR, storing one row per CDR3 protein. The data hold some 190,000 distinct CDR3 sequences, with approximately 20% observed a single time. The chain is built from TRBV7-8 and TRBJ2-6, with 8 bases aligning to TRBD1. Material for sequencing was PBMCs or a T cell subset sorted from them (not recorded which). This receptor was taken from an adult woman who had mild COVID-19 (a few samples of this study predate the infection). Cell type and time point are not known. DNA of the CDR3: TGTGCCAGCAGGCCGGCAGGGGGCAATTCTGGGGCCAACGTCCTGACTTTC. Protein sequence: CASRPAGGNSGANVLTF.